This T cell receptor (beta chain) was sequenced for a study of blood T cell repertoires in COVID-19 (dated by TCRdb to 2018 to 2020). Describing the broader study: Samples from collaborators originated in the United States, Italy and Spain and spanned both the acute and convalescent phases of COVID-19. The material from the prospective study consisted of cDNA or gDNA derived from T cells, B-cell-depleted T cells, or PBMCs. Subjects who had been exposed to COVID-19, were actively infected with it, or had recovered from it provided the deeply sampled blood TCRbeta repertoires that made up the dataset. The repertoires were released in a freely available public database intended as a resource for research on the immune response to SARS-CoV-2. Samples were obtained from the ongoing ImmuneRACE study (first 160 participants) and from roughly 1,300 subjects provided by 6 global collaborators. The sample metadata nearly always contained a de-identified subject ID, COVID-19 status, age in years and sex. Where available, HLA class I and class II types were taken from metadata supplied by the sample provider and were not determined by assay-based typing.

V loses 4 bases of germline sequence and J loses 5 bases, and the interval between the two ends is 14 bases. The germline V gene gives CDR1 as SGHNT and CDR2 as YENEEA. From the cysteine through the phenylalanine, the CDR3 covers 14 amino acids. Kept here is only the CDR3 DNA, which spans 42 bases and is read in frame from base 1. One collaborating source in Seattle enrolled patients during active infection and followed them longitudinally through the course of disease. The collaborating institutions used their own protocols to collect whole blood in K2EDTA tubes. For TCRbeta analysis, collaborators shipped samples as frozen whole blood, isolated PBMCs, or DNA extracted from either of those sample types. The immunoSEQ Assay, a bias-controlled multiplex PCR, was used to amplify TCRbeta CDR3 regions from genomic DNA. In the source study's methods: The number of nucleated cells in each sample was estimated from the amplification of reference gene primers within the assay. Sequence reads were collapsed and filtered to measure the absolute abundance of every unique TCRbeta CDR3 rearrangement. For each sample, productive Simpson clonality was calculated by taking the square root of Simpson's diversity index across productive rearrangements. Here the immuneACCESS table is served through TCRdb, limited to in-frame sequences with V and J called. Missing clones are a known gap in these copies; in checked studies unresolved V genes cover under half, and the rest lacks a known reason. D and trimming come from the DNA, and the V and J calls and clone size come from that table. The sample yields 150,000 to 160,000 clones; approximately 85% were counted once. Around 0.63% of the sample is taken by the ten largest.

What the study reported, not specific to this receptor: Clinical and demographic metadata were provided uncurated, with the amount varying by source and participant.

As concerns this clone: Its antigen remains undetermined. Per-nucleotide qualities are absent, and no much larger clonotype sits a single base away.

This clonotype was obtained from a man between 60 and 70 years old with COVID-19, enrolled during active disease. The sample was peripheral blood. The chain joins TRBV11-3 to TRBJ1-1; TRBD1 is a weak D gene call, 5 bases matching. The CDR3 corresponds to CASSSPAGRTEAFF. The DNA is TGTGCCAGCAGCTCCCCTGCAGGGCGGACTGAAGCTTTCTTT. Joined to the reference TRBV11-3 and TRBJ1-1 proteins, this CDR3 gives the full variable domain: EAGVVQSPRYKIIEKKQPVAFWCNPISGHNTLYWYLQNLGQGPELLIRYENEEAVDDSQLPKDRFSAERLKGVDSTLKIQPAELGDSAVYLCASSSPAGRTEAFFGQGTRLTVV.